Reported below is one T cell receptor beta chain. This sample is drawn from a study of OX40 agonist ivuxolimab in advanced cancers. Study information: The study enrolled dose-escalation patients with hepatocellular carcinoma, melanoma, renal cell or head and neck cancer.

The table came from immunoSEQ multiplex PCR; TCRdb's copy has only in-frame clones and leaves some out. The table has 73,000 or so clones, 65% to 90% seen once. The V gene's germline CDR1 is KGHSH and CDR2 LQKENI. The CDR3 extends over 15 amino acids. Trimming took 2 bases from V and 2 from J, leaving 7 bases between them. Autoimmune disease history or systemic immunosuppression meant exclusion. Here the sequenced sample was CD4+ or CD8+ T cells sorted from blood, taken in a trial of the OX40 agonist ivuxolimab. The chain has TRBV18 and TRBJ2-6; no reliable D call. This TCR derives from an adult with an advanced solid tumor such as melanoma, head and neck, liver or kidney cancer. In DNA, the CDR3 is TGTGCCAGCTCACCAGTGGGGACTGGGGCCAACGTCCTGACTTTC. It translates to CASSPVGTGANVLTF.